This TCR beta chain was recorded in a study of cytomegalovirus exposure and HLA in healthy donors. About this clone itself: Its antigen remains unknown.

Broader study findings: One variant, a missense change in DCLRE1C, was linked in a later analysis to TCR beta V- and J-gene trimming. A later analysis, which compared TCR beta chains of equal frequency, found the HLA-associated ones more clonally expanded. Associated with HLA alleles at 0.05 false discovery rate in a later analysis were around 15,000 TCR beta sequences.

60 Vbeta and 13 Jbeta primers were used in PCR. Sequenced by immunoSEQ multiplex PCR; TCRdb stores in-frame clones only, minus some. The sample records about 160,000 clones, 80% to 85% being singletons. Germline CDR1 reads PRHDT; CDR2 reads FYEKMQ (reference sequence). The V segment lost 5 bases and the J segment 3 bases; nucleotides outside the gene matches: 3. The CDR3 has 14 amino acids. The sample taken for sequencing was PBMCs. The clonotype comes from a human donor in good health. The chain employs TRBV13 and TRBJ2-4, with 8 nucleotides matching TRBD2. The CDR3 spells CASSPGLVKNIQYF. DNA for the CDR3: TGTGCCAGCAGCCCGGGACTAGTCAAAAACATTCAGTACTTC.